A selection of T cell receptor beta chains follows, all from one sample in a study of CD8+ T cells in alopecia areata. The data were produced by immunoSEQ multiplex PCR, yet TCRdb's version contains in-frame clones alone and is incomplete. The sample has almost 250,000 clones; under 80% are singletons. The input for sequencing was CD4+ T cells sorted from blood, taken at week 0. The receptors stem from a human donor with alopecia areata. Each CDR3 is given with its conserved first and last residue. Each record gives: V gene, D gene, J gene, clone size, CDR3 protein, CDR3 DNA. The D gene is left open where the match is weak. Some rows have no size entry. The others give once, few or many, or a class for an expanded clone.

>TRBV29-1|-|TRBJ1-5|-
CSVVVRLNQPQHF
TGCAGCGTTGTGGTCAGGCTAAATCAGCCCCAGCATTTT
>TRBV29-1|-|TRBJ2-6|-
CSVQEAGANVLTF
TGCAGCGTTCAGGAGGCTGGGGCCAACGTCCTGACTTTC
>TRBV7-2|-|TRBJ1-5|-
CASSRTGDQPQHF
TGTGCCAGCAGCCGGACGGGGGATCAGCCCCAGCATTTT
>TRBV7-3|TRBD1|TRBJ1-6|-
CASSLDRGSPLHF
TGTGCCAGCAGCCTGGACAGGGGTTCACCCCTCCACTTT
>TRBV7-8|-|TRBJ2-6|-
CASSMPWGANVLTF
TGTGCCAGCAGCATGCCGTGGGGGGCCAACGTCCTGACTTTC
>TRBV9|-|TRBJ1-3|-
CASSPHQAAWANTIYF
TGTGCCAGCAGCCCCCACCAGGCCGCTTGGGCGAACACCATATATTTT
>TRBV29-1|-|TRBJ2-5|few
CSARGGRETQYF
TGCAGCGCCCGAGGGGGTAGGGAGACCCAGTACTTC
>TRBV2|-|TRBJ2-3|few
CASKYWEDTQYF
TGTGCCAGCAAGTACTGGGAGGATACGCAGTATTTT
>TRBV6-6|TRBD2|TRBJ2-5|few
CASSSGLALAGTQYF
TGTGCCAGCAGTTCCGGACTAGCCCTTGCTGGGACCCAGTACTTC
>TRBV5-1|-|TRBJ1-2|-
CASSSTDRTYGYTF
TGCGCCAGCAGCTCTACTGACAGGACCTATGGCTACACCTTC
>TRBV27|-|TRBJ1-1|-
CASSLFMNTEAFF
TGTGCCAGCAGTTTATTCATGAACACTGAAGCTTTCTTT
>TRBV29-1|TRBD2|TRBJ2-6|few
CIPSGGSTGANVLTF
TGCATCCCGAGCGGGGGAAGTACTGGGGCCAACGTCCTGACTTTC
>TRBV30|-|TRBJ2-3|-
CAWSVRGTDTQYF
TGTGCCTGGAGTGTACGAGGGACAGATACGCAGTATTTT
>TRBV29-1|-|TRBJ1-2|few
CSVIQGLAGYTF
TGCAGCGTTATACAGGGCCTCGCGGGCTACACCTTC
>TRBV7-9|TRBD2|TRBJ2-1|few
CASSLGLTGRGARDEQFF
TGTGCCAGCAGCTTAGGGTTGACTGGGCGGGGGGCTCGCGATGAGCAGTTCTTC
>TRBV5-1|TRBD2|TRBJ2-3|-
CASSPSGAEVDTQYF
TGCGCCAGCAGCCCAAGCGGGGCGGAGGTGGATACGCAGTATTTT
>TRBV15|-|TRBJ1-2|few
CATSREIGSVGYTF
TGTGCCACCAGCAGAGAAATCGGCAGTGTTGGCTACACCTTC
>TRBV19|-|TRBJ1-2|many
CAISTGFGYTF
TGTGCCATCTCTACAGGTTTCGGGTACACCTTC
>TRBV30|-|TRBJ1-2|-
CAWSVTLNYGYTF
TGTGCCTGGAGTGTAACCCTTAACTATGGCTACACCTTC
>TRBV5-6|-|TRBJ2-2|-
CASSLSQGHGELFF
TGTGCCAGCAGCTTGTCCCAGGGACACGGGGAGCTGTTTTTT
>TRBV29-1|TRBD1|TRBJ1-1|few
CSVAAGQLNTEAFF
TGCAGCGTTGCTGCGGGACAGTTAAACACTGAAGCTTTCTTT
>TRBV15|TRBD2|TRBJ2-5|once
CATSRDSRGGVKETQYF
TGTGCCACCAGCAGAGATAGTCGGGGGGGAGTGAAAGAGACCCAGTACTTC
>TRBV7-6|-|TRBJ2-2|-
CASSSMGGTGELFF
TGTGCCAGCAGCTCGATGGGGGGCACCGGGGAGCTGTTTTTT
>TRBV18|TRBD1|TRBJ1-5|-
CASSPGQGARSNQPQHF
TGTGCCAGCTCACCAGGGCAGGGGGCAAGGAGCAATCAGCCCCAGCATTTT
>TRBV5-6|-|TRBJ2-5|few
CASTKPTGYGGETQYF
TGTGCCAGCACGAAACCGACAGGTTATGGGGGAGAGACCCAGTACTTC
>TRBV7-2|-|TRBJ2-1|-
CASSLDSYNEQFF
TGTGCCAGCAGCTTAGACTCCTACAATGAGCAGTTCTTC